Listed here are 21 T cell receptor beta chains from one sample, sequenced in a study of vaccination and CD4 T cells after COVID-19. Oncomine TCR Beta short-read sequencing was applied to DNA from cultured CD4+ T cells. TCRdb re-derived calls from the PCR reads in MiXCR, one entry per CDR3 protein. The sample has some 8,100 distinct CDR3 sequences; 45% to 55% are singletons. Antigen specificity for these receptors is unknown. As for treatment: 10-day PBMC culture with coronavirus spike peptide pools or control peptides (ViraFEST assay). Material for sequencing was CD4+ T cells from blood, cultured in vitro. The origin of the receptors is a human donor who had recovered from COVID-19.

This clonotype was detected a few times. V is TRBV5-1 and J is TRBJ1-1; 9 bases agree with TRBD1. V lost 4 bases to trimming and J lost 1 base; unmatched junction nucleotides: 5. The CDR3 loop spans 15 amino acids. The germline CDR1 and CDR2 sequences are SGHRS and YFSETQ. CDR3 loop: CASSGTGNGNTEAFF. Here the CDR3 DNA reads TGCGCCAGCAGCGGGACAGGGAATGGGAACACTGAAGCTTTCTTT.

The chain is built from TRBV4-2 and TRBJ1-5; 10 bases are a match to TRBD1. Germline values: CDR1 LGHNA, CDR2 YNFKEQ. The CDR3 is 16 residues long. The ends lost 4 bases at V and 2 bases at J; junction bases unmatched: 5. The CDR3 is CASSPGDRGGNQPQHF. The CDR3 nucleotides are TGTGCCAGCAGCCCAGGGGACAGGGGAGGCAATCAGCCCCAGCATTTT.

This chain connects TRBV18 to TRBJ2-3; 10 bases map to TRBD1. The length of the CDR3 is 15 residues. Trimming cost V 3 bases and J 4 bases; bases outside gene matches: 4. Per germline, CDR1 KGHSH and CDR2 LQKENI. The CDR3 DNA sequence: TGTGCCAGCTCACCCCAGACAGGGGGCGCAGATACGCAGTATTTT. Protein: CASSPQTGGADTQYF. Together with reference TRBV18 and TRBJ2-3, the CDR3 gives the full variable domain: NAGVMQNPRHLVRRRGQEARLRCSPMKGHSHVYWYRQLPEEGLKFMVYLQKENIIDESGMPKERFSAEFPKEGPSILRIQQVVRGDSAAYFCASSPQTGGADTQYFGPGTRLTVL.

The V call is TRBV29-1, the J call TRBJ1-2, with D uncertain. V shed 1 base and J shed 6 bases, with 6 bases lying between them. Germline loops: CDR1 SQVTM, CDR2 ANQGSEA. The CDR3 is made up of 11 amino acids. CDR3 in DNA: TGCAGCGTTGAAGGCCTCGATGGCTACACCTTC. It translates to CSVEGLDGYTF.

The chain links TRBV2 to TRBJ1-2; maybe TRBD1 (6 bases). The germline V and J ends were trimmed by 4 bases and 3 bases, with 24 bases remaining between them. Germline V lookup: CDR1 SNHLY, CDR2 FYNNEI. The CDR3 extends over 18 amino acids. For the CDR3, the DNA is TGTGCCAGCAGTGCCACTAGGGGGGCAAGAGGTGGCTACTATGGCTACACCTTC. Residues: CASSATRGARGGYYGYTF.

The V gene is TRBV25-1, the J gene TRBJ1-1, with D perhaps TRBD1 (5 bases). Germline V CDR1 and CDR2: MGHDK, SYGVNS. The CDR3 sequence is 16 residues long. V was shortened by 5 bases and J by 1 base, with 17 bases between the two germline ends. In DNA form, the CDR3 reads TGTGCCAGCAGTTCATTCCAGGGAGCGGCGAACACTGAAGCTTTCTTT. Encoded protein: CASSSFQGAANTEAFF.

The V call is TRBV24-1, the J call TRBJ2-1; D is possibly TRBD2 (6 bases). V lost 9 bases and J lost 9, with 11 bases in between. Germline assignment: CDR1 KGHDR and CDR2 SFDVKD. The CDR3 runs to 11 residues. CDR3 nucleotides: TGTGCCACCGCGAACGGGGGTGAGCAGTTCTTC. This translates into CATANGGEQFF.

This clonotype was found a few times. The chain has TRBV20-1 and TRBJ1-2, with 7 bases matching TRBD1. Germline loops: CDR1 DFQATT, CDR2 SNEGSKA (reference sequence). The length of the CDR3 is 13 residues. J lost 6 bases, V lost 3 bases, and 7 bases had no gene match. CDR3 protein: CSASQTGNHGYTF. CDR3 DNA: TGCAGTGCTAGCCAGACAGGGAACCATGGCTACACCTTC.

The CDR3 reads CASSPGDQVGLGYTF. The CDR3 coding sequence is TGCGCCAGCAGCCCCGGGGACCAAGTGGGACTAGGCTACACCTTC. The V gene is TRBV5-1, the J gene TRBJ1-2; the D gene is possibly TRBD1 (5 bases). Trimming cost V 4 bases and J 8 bases, with 21 bases left between them. The germline V gene has CDR1 SGHRS and CDR2 YFSETQ. The CDR3 has 15 residues.

This rearrangement joins TRBV12-3 or TRBV12-4 to TRBJ2-7; D may be TRBD1 or TRBD2 (5 bases each). The CDR3 is made up of 13 amino acids. Trimming stripped 4 bases from V and 3 bases from J, with 10 bases between. CDR3 in amino acids: CASSWGRGYEQYF. In nucleotides, the CDR3 is TGTGCCAGCAGTTGGGGACGCGGCTACGAGCAGTACTTC.

Note on this clonotype: Sequence at one end of the junction differs from germline and may be a read error. The rearrangement joins TRBV7-9 to TRBJ2-3, with 12 bases that match TRBD1. Germline CDR1 SEHNR, CDR2 FQNEAQ (reference sequence). This CDR3 has 15 residues. DNA of the CDR3: TGTGCCAGCAGCACCGGGACAGGGGGCACGGATACGCAGTATTTT. It encodes CASSTGTGGTDTQYF.

The rearrangement links TRBV18 to TRBJ2-1, with 11 positions matching TRBD2. The CDR3 spans 14 residues. The germline CDR1 and CDR2 sequences are KGHSH and LQKENI. With 6 bases clipped from V and 12 bases from J, the junction kept 10 bases outside the gene matches. In DNA form, the CDR3 reads TGTGCCAGCTCGCCCGTGGTAGCGGGGGGGTTGCAGTTCTTC. Translating gives CASSPVVAGGLQFF.

The chain couples TRBV6-5 to TRBJ1-1; D gene unclear. The V gene lost 0 bases and the J gene lost 10 bases, with 12 bases spanning the gap. The V gene's germline CDR1 is MNHEY and CDR2 SVGAGI. The CDR3 consists of 13 residues. The chain's CDR3 is CASSYSPGLGAFF. DNA for the CDR3: TGTGCCAGCAGTTACTCGCCGGGTCTGGGAGCTTTCTTT.

This chain links TRBV20-1 with TRBJ2-7; tentative D call: TRBD2 (5 bases). The CDR3 loop spans 14 amino acids. Deletions cut 6 bases from V and 0 bases from J, with 15 bases between. The germline V gene encodes CDR1 DFQATT and CDR2 SNEGSKA (reference sequence). DNA for the CDR3: TGCAGTGCCATAAGCGGAAGGAGCTCCTACGAGCAGTACTTC. Translation gives CSAISGRSSYEQYF.

In its sample, this clonotype was seen a few times. J is TRBJ2-7 and V is TRBV27, with 7 bases matching TRBD2. Trimming cost V 7 bases and J 3 bases; bases outside gene matches: 12. CDR3 length: 15 residues. Germline V CDR1 and CDR2: MNHEY, SMNVEV (reference sequence). CDR3 DNA: TGTGCCAGCACTCTCTGGGGCGGGGGAGGCTACGAGCAGTACTTC. Amino acid sequence: CASTLWGGGGYEQYF.

V and J are TRBV10-3 and TRBJ1-1; no definite D call. Trimming shortened V by 7 bases and J by 0 bases, and 9 bases separated the two germline ends. Germline V gives CDR1 ENHRY, CDR2 SYGVKD. There are 13 residues in the CDR3. The CDR3 DNA reads as TGTGCCATCATGGAGGTGATGAACACTGAAGCTTTCTTT. The encoded protein is CAIMEVMNTEAFF.

This clonotype was seen only a few times. This chain links TRBV20-1 with TRBJ2-3, with 11 positions matching TRBD2. The V gene's germline CDR1 is DFQATT and CDR2 SNEGSKA (reference sequence). This CDR3 comprises 18 residues. V shed 1 base, J shed 0 bases, and the junction held 9 bases outside the gene matches. CDR3 loop: CSARAPPGTSGSTDTQYF. DNA for the CDR3: TGCAGTGCTAGAGCTCCACCCGGGACTAGCGGCAGCACAGATACGCAGTATTTT.

The J gene is TRBJ2-3, the V gene TRBV11-3; D gene unclear. The CDR3 extends over 12 amino acids. V was clipped by 1 base and J by 3 bases, with 2 bases between them. The germline CDR1 and CDR2 sequences are SGHNT and YENEEA. CDR3 bases: TGTGCCAGCAGCTTAGGGACAGATACGCAGTATTTT. As protein: CASSLGTDTQYF.

The chain carries TRBV2 and TRBJ1-1; D gene unclear. CDR3 length: 14 residues. CDR1 is SNHLY, CDR2 FYNNEI, per germline. V was clipped by 5 bases and J by 4 bases, with 14 bases between them. The CDR3 spells CASSTKGGITEAFF. The CDR3 DNA reads TGTGCCAGCAGTACCAAAGGAGGGATCACTGAAGCTTTCTTT.

The CDR3 DNA reads as TGTGCCAGCAGCCAAGAGGCAGGCTGGGGCTACACCTTC. Its protein product is CASSQEAGWGYTF. This chain joins TRBV7-2 and TRBJ1-2; D is ambiguous. In germline, CDR1 is SGHTA, CDR2 FQGNSA. The V end lost 5 bases, the J end lost 8 bases, and 15 bases lay between the germline ends. This CDR3 has 13 residues. Complete variable domain (other parts from reference TRBV7-2 and TRBJ1-2): GAGVSQSPSNKVTEKGKDVELRCDPISGHTALYWYRQSLGQGLEFLIYFQGNSAPDKSGLPSDRFSAERTGGSVSTLTIQRTQQEDSAVYLCASSQEAGWGYTFGSGTRLTVV.

V and J are TRBV19 and TRBJ1-1; D might be TRBD1 (6 bases). The CDR3 extends over 16 amino acids. The V gene's germline CDR1 is LNHDA and CDR2 SQIVND (reference sequence). V was shortened by 4 bases and J by 5 bases, with 20 bases between the two germline ends. CDR3 DNA sequence: TGTGCCAGTAGTAGGGCCCCCCAGGGGCGACCAACTGAAGCTTTCTTT. Its translation: CASSRAPQGRPTEAFF.